The T cell receptor (beta chain) under discussion was sequenced for a study of early T cells in non-severe SARS-CoV-2 infection. This clonotype has at least ten counts. This CDR3 region has 15 residues. V lost 4 bases, J lost 5 bases, and 8 bases stayed unmatched. Germline CDR1 reads SGDLS; CDR2 reads YYNGEE. In TCRdb, the 5' RACE reads were re-called with MiXCR into one record per CDR3 protein. The data hold 36,000 or so distinct CDR3 sequences, with around 4.5% observed a single time. The rearrangement joins TRBV9 to TRBJ2-2, with TRBD1 matching 7 bases. The sequence derives from an adult who was a healthcare worker with PCR-confirmed SARS-CoV-2 infection or an uninfected control (not recorded which). Sequenced sample: whole blood. As DNA, the CDR3 is TGTGCCAGCAGCCTCCTAGGGGGCGCGACCGGGGAGCTGTTTTTT. Translated: CASSLLGGATGELFF.